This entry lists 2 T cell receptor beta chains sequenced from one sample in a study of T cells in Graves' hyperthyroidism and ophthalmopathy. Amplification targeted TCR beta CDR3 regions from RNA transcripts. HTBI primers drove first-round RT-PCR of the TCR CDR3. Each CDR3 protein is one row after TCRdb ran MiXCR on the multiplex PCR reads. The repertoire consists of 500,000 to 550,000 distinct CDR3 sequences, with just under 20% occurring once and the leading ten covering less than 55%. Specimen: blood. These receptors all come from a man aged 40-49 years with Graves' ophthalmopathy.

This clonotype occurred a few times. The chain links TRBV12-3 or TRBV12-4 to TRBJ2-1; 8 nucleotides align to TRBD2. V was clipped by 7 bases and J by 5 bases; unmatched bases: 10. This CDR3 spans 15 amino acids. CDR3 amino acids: CASKPTSGNHNEQFF. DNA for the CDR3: TGTGCCAGCAAACCTACTAGCGGAAACCACAATGAGCAGTTCTTC.

DNA of the CDR3: TGTGCCAGCAGTCCCGGGATAACAAGTAGCCACGAGCAGTACTTC. Encoded protein: CASSPGITSSHEQYF. J is TRBJ2-7 and V is TRBV27; D may be TRBD2 (5 bases). Per the germline V gene, CDR1 is MNHEY and CDR2 is SMNVEV (reference sequence). The CDR3 runs 15 residues. Trimming cost V 5 bases and J 5 bases, with 19 bases left between them.